This TCR beta chain was sequenced in a study of CD4 T cells in relation to SARS-CoV-2 and coronaviruses. About the research overall: PBMCs were cultured with antigen for around nine days before TCR beta sequencing. Controls used an HIV-1 Nef peptide pool or no peptide.

Produced via immunoSEQ multiplex PCR; TCRdb's table is partial and in-frame only. The sample has around 16,000 clones, approximately 80% seen once. The CDR3 runs 13 residues. Trimming took 3 bases from V and 2 from J, leaving 7 bases between them. Overall study results and limits: Roughly three fifths of donors had memory CD4+ clonotypes crossrecognizing SARS-CoV-2 and common cold coronavirus spike.

On this clone itself: Its antigen is unidentified.

The unexposed donors gave CD4+ T cells in about 2010-2019, prior to COVID-19. The cells were cultured for less than twelve days before CD4+ T cells were isolated. A few million PBMCs per well were cultured with 7.5 to 10 IU/ml IL-2. V usage is TRBV12-3 or TRBV12-4 and J usage is TRBJ1-2; D remains ambiguous. The sequenced sample consisted of CD4+ T cells from PBMCs, cultured in vitro. The receptor's source is a human donor in good health. In DNA, the CDR3 is TGTGCCAGCAGTTTCGCCAGGAACTATGGCTACACCTTC. Translation: CASSFARNYGYTF.